The 23 T cell receptor beta chains given below trace back to one sample, sequenced in a study of molecular identifiers for immune sequencing clone quantification (dated 2018 in TCRdb). Receptors were amplified or captured by PCR. Sequencing was performed on an Illumina HiSeq 4000. TCRdb passed the public sequencing reads through fastp at Q25 and MiXCR, retaining productive beta sequences. Each CDR3 protein appears once, grouped with its most common genes and DNA. The sample records about 35,000 distinct CDR3 sequences, over 15% of which are singletons. Approximately 1% of the sample belongs to the ten largest clones. The specimen sequenced was naive CD8+ T cells from blood, with Jurkat cell RNA spiked in. Explained via the paper, the cell subset or site label denotes: FACS-sorted CD8+CD4-CCR7+CD45RA+ naive T cells. The receptors stem from a human donor in good health. Some libraries in this study had Jurkat cell RNA spiked in.

Many counts were recorded for this clonotype. J is TRBJ2-7 and V is TRBV7-3, with 10 bases aligning to TRBD2. CDR3 length: 14 residues. From germline, CDR1 is SGHTA and CDR2 FQGTGA. Trimming took 3 bases from V and 4 from J; bases not matched to a gene: 3. The CDR3, as DNA: TGTGCCAGCAGCTTCTCTAGCGGGAGTTACGAGCAGTACTTC. The encoded protein is CASSFSSGSYEQYF.

This clonotype was seen a handful of times. The chain recombines TRBV20-1 with TRBJ1-5; no clear D. The CDR3 loop spans 12 amino acids. The V gene's germline CDR1 is DFQATT and CDR2 SNEGSKA (reference sequence). V lost 0 bases, J lost 9 bases, and 9 bases lay in between. CDR3 sequence: CSARDSGRPQHF. DNA for the CDR3: TGCAGTGCTAGAGATTCGGGGAGGCCCCAGCATTTT.

In this sample, this clonotype turned up many times. The V gene is TRBV5-6, the J gene TRBJ1-1; 8 nucleotides agree with TRBD1. The CDR3 length is 14 residues. Trimming cost V 0 bases and J 4 bases; bases outside gene matches: 2. Germline CDR1 SGHDT, CDR2 YYEEEE. CDR3 DNA: TGTGCCAGCAGCTTGGATACAGGGGGCACTGAAGCTTTCTTT. This codes for CASSLDTGGTEAFF.

This clonotype was observed at least ten times. The rearrangement links TRBV7-2 to TRBJ2-5; no definite D call. The ends were cut back, 1 base at V and 4 bases at J, with 4 bases in the middle. Per germline, CDR1 SGHTA and CDR2 FQGNSA. The CDR3 contains 12 residues. The CDR3 is CASSLVGETQYF. In DNA, the CDR3 is TGTGCCAGCAGCTTAGTGGGAGAGACCCAGTACTTC.

The table lists this clonotype with many counts. The chain uses TRBV28 and TRBJ2-7, with D perhaps matching TRBD1 (5 bases). Trimming stripped 5 bases from V and 3 bases from J, with 8 bases between. The CDR3 sequence is 12 residues long. From germline, CDR1 is MDHEN and CDR2 SYDVKM. CDR3 sequence: CASSPRDYEQYF. In DNA, the CDR3 is TGTGCCAGCAGTCCCAGGGACTACGAGCAGTACTTC.

This chain connects TRBV20-1 to TRBJ1-5; D remains ambiguous. The germline CDR1 and CDR2 sequences are DFQATT and SNEGSKA (reference sequence). Trimming pared 6 bases from V and 0 bases from J, leaving 12 bases between. The CDR3 covers 14 residues. CDR3 bases: TGCAGTGCGTACGTCCCCCTTAGCAATCAGCCCCAGCATTTT. Translated: CSAYVPLSNQPQHF.

The genes are TRBV7-9 and TRBJ2-5; D might be TRBD1 (6 bases). The CDR3 is made up of 14 amino acids. Germline V gives CDR1 SEHNR, CDR2 FQNEAQ (reference sequence). Deletions cut 4 bases from V and 4 bases from J, with 13 bases between. This CDR3 reads CASSWGIGGETQYF. CDR3 sequence (DNA): TGTGCCAGCAGCTGGGGGATAGGGGGAGAGACCCAGTACTTC. Together with reference TRBV7-9 and TRBJ2-5, the CDR3 gives the full variable domain: DTGVSQNPRHKITKRGQNVTFRCDPISEHNRLYWYRQTLGQGPEFLTYFQNEAQLEKSRLLSDRFSAERPKGSFSTLEIQRTEQGDSAMYLCASSWGIGGETQYFGPGTRLLVL.

Ten or more counts support this clonotype. V usage is TRBV9 and J usage is TRBJ1-1; the D gene is possibly TRBD1 (5 bases). Trimming removed 5 bases from V and 1 base from J, with 9 bases in between. Per germline, CDR1 SGDLS and CDR2 YYNGEE. This CDR3 comprises 13 residues. The chain's CDR3 is CASREGPNTEAFF. The CDR3 nucleotides are TGTGCCAGCAGGGAGGGACCGAACACTGAAGCTTTCTTT.

This clonotype was recorded a few times. This chain uses TRBV16 with TRBJ2-3; 9 bases fit TRBD1. The CDR3 is made up of 18 amino acids. Looked up from germline, CDR1 is KGHSY and CDR2 is FQNENV. J was trimmed by 2 bases and V by 4 bases; bases with no gene match: 13. CDR3 DNA sequence: TGTGCCAGCAGCCCATATGTTCCCGGGACAGGGAACACAGATACGCAGTATTTT. Translated, it gives CASSPYVPGTGNTDTQYF.

This clonotype was observed at least ten times. V and J are TRBV15 and TRBJ1-3; 7 nucleotides agree with TRBD1. The CDR3 spans 16 residues. The trim removed 5 bases at V and 4 bases at J, leaving 11 bases unmatched. Germline-derived CDR1 and CDR2 are LNHNV and YYDKDF (reference sequence). The CDR3 nucleotides are TGTGCCACCAGCCCCGACAGGGCGAATTCGGGAAACACCATATATTTT. Translation: CATSPDRANSGNTIYF.

This clonotype appeared many times. The chain couples TRBV12-3 or TRBV12-4 to TRBJ2-2; TRBD1 matches at 7 bases. The CDR3 consists of 15 residues. V was pared by 7 bases and J by 3 bases, with 8 bases of the junction left unmatched. The CDR3 nucleotides are TGTGCCAGCATAAAAGGGGGCGAGGACACCGGGGAGCTGTTTTTT. This gives the protein CASIKGGEDTGELFF.

This clonotype was counted at least ten times. The gene calls are TRBV28 and TRBJ2-5; 8 nucleotides match TRBD1. V shed 6 bases and J 2 bases; nucleotides not matched to a gene: 5. The CDR3 runs to 14 residues. CDR1 and CDR2 from the germline V gene are MDHEN and SYDVKM. The CDR3 DNA follows: TGTGCCAGCAGGAGGACAGGGAATCAAGAGACCCAGTACTTC. Translated: CASRRTGNQETQYF.

This clonotype was observed at least ten times. V is TRBV7-9 and J is TRBJ1-2; the D is unclear. The germline V gene encodes CDR1 SEHNR and CDR2 FQNEAQ (reference sequence). V was shortened by 5 bases and J by 3 bases, with 4 bases between the two germline ends. This CDR3 spans 11 amino acids. The CDR3 spells CASSLDYGYTF. CDR3 coding DNA: TGTGCCAGCAGCCTAGACTATGGCTACACCTTC.

The sample holds many counts of this clonotype. V usage is TRBV6-1 and J usage is TRBJ2-3; D ambiguous. The CDR3 consists of 12 residues. Trimming left V 3 bases short and J 5 bases short, with 6 bases between. Germline assignment: CDR1 MNHNS and CDR2 SASEGT. The CDR3 is CASSDLIDTQYF. As DNA, the CDR3 is TGTGCCAGCAGTGATTTAATAGATACGCAGTATTTT.

This clonotype occurred many times. The V and J genes are TRBV20-1 and TRBJ2-7; 7 bases are shared with TRBD1. This CDR3 comprises 13 residues. Germline values: CDR1 DFQATT, CDR2 SNEGSKA (reference sequence). Losses at the gene ends were 6 bases for V and 3 bases for J; bases not matched to a gene: 8. The CDR3 nucleotides are TGCAGTGCCAGCGACAGGGCCCACTACGAGCAGTACTTC. This gives the protein CSASDRAHYEQYF.

This clonotype was detected many times. The chain recombines TRBV5-1 with TRBJ1-1; the match to TRBD1 covers 8 bases. CDR3 size: 14 residues. The J segment lost 0 bases and the V segment lost 3 bases, leaving 1 base of the junction unmatched. Germline V gives CDR1 SGHRS, CDR2 YFSETQ. The CDR3 sequence is CASSSTGVNTEAFF. The CDR3 DNA is TGCGCCAGCAGCTCGACAGGGGTGAACACTGAAGCTTTCTTT.

The V and J genes are TRBV6-5 and TRBJ1-1; D is uncertain. The length of the CDR3 is 13 residues. Trimming left V 0 bases short and J 4 bases short, with 6 bases between. Germline CDR1 MNHEY, CDR2 SVGAGI. The CDR3 nucleotides are TGTGCCAGCAGTTACTCAGGAGGCACTGAAGCTTTCTTT. This encodes CASSYSGGTEAFF.

This clonotype was recorded at least ten times. CDR3 residues: CASSSTGQYMNTEAFF. The CDR3 region has the DNA TGTGCCAGCAGCTCGACAGGGCAATACATGAACACTGAAGCTTTCTTT. The J gene is TRBJ1-1, the V gene TRBV13, with 7 bases identical to TRBD1. J was trimmed by 0 bases and V by 4 bases; bases with no gene match: 8. The germline V gene has CDR1 PRHDT and CDR2 FYEKMQ (reference sequence). The CDR3 extends over 16 amino acids.

This clonotype has a count of ten or more. The genes are TRBV12-3 or TRBV12-4 and TRBJ2-5, with D unclear. V lost 3 bases, J lost 0 bases, and 14 bases lay in between. This CDR3 contains 16 residues. In nucleotides, the CDR3 is TGTGCCAGCAGTTTCCACCTTACCGCGGACCAAGAGACCCAGTACTTC. Its translation: CASSFHLTADQETQYF.

This rearrangement joins TRBV21-1 to TRBJ1-2; no check of the table's D call, TRBD1, against the DNA was made. TRBV21-1 is given as a pseudogene. CDR3 length: 15 residues. The CDR3 nucleotides read TGTGCCAGCAGCAATAGGTTCGGGACGGACTATGGCTACACCTTC. Amino acids: CASSNRFGTDYGYTF.

This clonotype was recorded at least ten times. J is TRBJ2-5 and V is TRBV19; tentatively, D is TRBD1 (5 bases). This CDR3 comprises 14 residues. CDR1 LNHDA and CDR2 SQIVND come from the germline V gene (reference sequence). V lost 7 bases to trimming and J lost 2 bases, with 14 bases between them. CDR3 in amino acids: CASTPQGGQETQYF. CDR3 DNA: TGTGCCAGTACACCTCAGGGTGGTCAAGAGACCCAGTACTTC.

For this clonotype: A much larger clone sits a single nucleotide away, making a read error possible. This chain connects TRBV18 to TRBJ2-1; no definite D call. Germline CDR1 is KGHSH and CDR2 is LQKENI. V was shortened by 1 base and J by 10 bases, with 8 bases between the two germline ends. The CDR3 has 12 residues. DNA for the CDR3: TGTGCCAGCTCACCACTTGGCCAGGAGCAGTTCTTC. Translated, it gives CASSPLGQEQFF.

The table lists this clonotype with many counts. In DNA form, the CDR3 reads TGCAGCGTTGTACCTCCTTCGGCAAATACGCAGTATTTT. Encoded protein: CSVVPPSANTQYF. The chain combines TRBV29-1 with TRBJ2-3; D not certain. CDR1 and CDR2 (germline): SQVTM, ANQGSEA. Trimming left V 4 bases short and J 7 bases short, with 15 bases between. This CDR3 region has 13 residues.